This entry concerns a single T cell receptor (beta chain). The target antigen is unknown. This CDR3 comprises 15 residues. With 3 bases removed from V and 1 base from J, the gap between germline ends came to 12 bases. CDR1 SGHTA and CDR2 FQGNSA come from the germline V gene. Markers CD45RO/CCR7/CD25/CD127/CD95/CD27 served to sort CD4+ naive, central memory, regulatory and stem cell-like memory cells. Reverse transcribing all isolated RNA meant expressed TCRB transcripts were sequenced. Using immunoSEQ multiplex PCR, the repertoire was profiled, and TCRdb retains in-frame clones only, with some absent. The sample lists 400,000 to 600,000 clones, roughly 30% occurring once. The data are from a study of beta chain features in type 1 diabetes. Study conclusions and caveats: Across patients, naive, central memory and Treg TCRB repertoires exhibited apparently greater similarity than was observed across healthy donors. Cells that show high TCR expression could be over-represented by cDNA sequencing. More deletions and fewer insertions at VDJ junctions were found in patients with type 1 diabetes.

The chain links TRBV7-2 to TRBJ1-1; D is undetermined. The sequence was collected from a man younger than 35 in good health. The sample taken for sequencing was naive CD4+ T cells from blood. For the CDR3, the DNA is TGTGCCAGCAGCTTGTTCATTGGGCAGAACACTGAAGCTTTCTTT. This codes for CASSLFIGQNTEAFF.